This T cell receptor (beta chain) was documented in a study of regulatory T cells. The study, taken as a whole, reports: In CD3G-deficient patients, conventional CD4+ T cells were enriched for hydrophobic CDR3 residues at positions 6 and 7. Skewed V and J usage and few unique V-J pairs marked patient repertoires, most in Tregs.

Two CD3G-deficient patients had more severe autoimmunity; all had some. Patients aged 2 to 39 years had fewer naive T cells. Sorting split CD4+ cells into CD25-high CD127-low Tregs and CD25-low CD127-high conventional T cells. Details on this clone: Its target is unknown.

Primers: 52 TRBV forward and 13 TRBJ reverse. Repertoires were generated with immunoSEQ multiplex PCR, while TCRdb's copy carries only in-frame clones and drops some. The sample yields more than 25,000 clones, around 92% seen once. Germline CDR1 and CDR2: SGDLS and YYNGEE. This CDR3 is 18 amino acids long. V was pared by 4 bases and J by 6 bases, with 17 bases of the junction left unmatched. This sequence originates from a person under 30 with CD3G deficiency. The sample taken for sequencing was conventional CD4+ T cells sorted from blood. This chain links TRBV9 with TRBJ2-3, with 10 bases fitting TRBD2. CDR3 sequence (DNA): TGTGCCAGCAGCCCCGAGCGCTTGAGACAGCGGGGGGGGGATACGCAGTATTTT. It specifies CASSPERLRQRGGDTQYF. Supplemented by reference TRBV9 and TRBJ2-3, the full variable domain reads DSGVTQTPKHLITATGQRVTLRCSPRSGDLSVYWYQQSLDQGLQFLIQYYNGEERAKGNILERFSAQQFPDLHSELNLSSLELGDSALYFCASSPERLRQRGGDTQYFGPGTRLTVL.